The TCR beta chain described here comes from a study of T cell repertoires in cytomegalovirus infection. Overall study findings and caveats: HLA-C-restricted, CMV-specific TCR beta clonotypes were dominant ex vivo.

In regard to this clonotype: Its cognate antigen is unknown.

Germline CDR1 reads MNHEY; CDR2 reads SVGAGI. There are 18 residues in the CDR3. Trimming took 7 bases from V and 6 from J, leaving 27 bases between them. One entry per CDR3 protein results from TCRdb running MiXCR on the reads. The sample contains approximately 340,000 distinct CDR3 sequences, under 35% of which appear only once. The sample was cultured PBMCs, taken from culture after CMV antigen stimulation. This chain links TRBV6-5 with TRBJ2-2, with D hard to call. The sequence derives from a human donor in good health (CMV status not recorded). Some clones in this sample may be carry-over from other donors' samples. CDR3 bases: TGTGCCAGCACTTCGAAGACCCTAGACAAAAAAAGTGCCGGGGAGCTGTTTTTT. Translation: CASTSKTLDKKSAGELFF.